The entry that follows covers one T cell receptor beta chain sequence. Its antigen is unidentified. These data come from a study of CD8+CD57+ T cells in acquired aplastic anemia. Findings and limits, study-wide: There were some 27 CD8+ CDR3 sequences that occurred in both patients and controls.

CDR3 length: 16 amino acids. Germline CDR1 reads LNHDA; CDR2 reads SQIVND (reference sequence). The trim removed 5 bases at V and 6 bases at J, leaving 15 bases unmatched. Genomic DNA templated the TCR beta VDJ and CDR3 profiling. TCRdb called the reads again in MiXCR, with one record for every CDR3 protein. Of about 270,000 distinct CDR3 sequences listed, roughly three fifths were seen once; the top ten hold roughly 8%. The V call is TRBV19, the J call TRBJ2-7; 8 nucleotides match TRBD2. The sequence was obtained from a human donor with severe aplastic anemia or a healthy control (not recorded which). Material for sequencing was sorted CD4+, CD8+, or CD8+CD57+ T cells (not recorded which) from PBMCs. CDR3 amino acids: CASSFYPGTSSSEQYF. The DNA of the CDR3 is TGTGCCAGTAGTTTTTACCCCGGGACTAGTAGTTCCGAGCAGTACTTC.